These T cell receptor beta chains were read from a single sample in a study of blood T cell repertoires in COVID-19. Sequencing was performed with immunoSEQ multiplex PCR; in TCRdb, only in-frame clones are kept and a portion is missing. The sample holds 90,000 to 110,000 clones, under 90% seen once. Sequenced sample: peripheral blood. The receptors derive from a woman between 50 and 59 years old with acute or convalescent COVID-19. The CDR3 runs from the conserved cysteine through the conserved F or W. D genes are given only for firm matches. Not every row has a clone size; where given, it reads once, few, many or a size class.

>TRBD1|TRBJ1-1|TRBV4-2|.|16
TGTGCCAGCAGCCAGGCCGGGACAGCGGGGAACACTGAAGCTTTCTTT
CASSQAGTAGNTEAFF
>.|TRBJ2-7|TRBV30|.|13
TGTGCCTGCTCAGGAGGATTTATCTACGAGCAGTACTTC
CACSGGFIYEQYF
>TRBD1|TRBJ1-4|TRBV15|.|15
TGTGCCACCAGCGCTAGAGGTCGGGACAGTGAAAAACTGTTTTTT
CATSARGRDSEKLFF
>.|TRBJ1-5|TRBV5-6|.|15
TGTGCCAGCAGCTTGGCAGGCAGGGTAAGGCAGCCCCAGCATTTT
CASSLAGRVRQPQHF
>.|TRBJ1-1|TRBV11-3|.|16
TGTGCCAGCAGCTTAGGTGGACGGGGGGCCAACACTGAAGCTTTCTTT
CASSLGGRGANTEAFF
>TRBD1|TRBJ2-5|TRBV19|.|16
TGTGCCAGTAGTGGGGTCCGGGGACAGGAGGGATCGGGGCTGTACTTC
CASSGVRGQEGSGLYF
>.|TRBJ1-6|TRBV9|.|15
TGTGCCAGCAGCGTAGGGAGCTCCTATAATTCACCCCTCCACTTT
CASSVGSSYNSPLHF
>TRBD2|TRBJ2-5|TRBV28|.|15
TGTGCCAGCACCTCCAAGCGGGGGGCAGGAGAGACCCAGTACTTC
CASTSKRGAGETQYF
>.|TRBJ2-1|TRBV20-1|.|11
TGCAGTGCTAATTCAGGGGGGCGGCAGTTCTTC
CSANSGGRQFF
>.|TRBJ1-2|TRBV6-2/TRBV6-3|.|14
TGTGCCAGCAGTCGCAGGGGAGCTAACTATGGCTACACCTTC
CASSRRGANYGYTF
>.|TRBJ1-1|TRBV19|.|11
TGTGCCAGTAAATTGGGCTTTGAAGCTTTCTTT
CASKLGFEAFF
>TRBD1|TRBJ1-2|TRBV6-5|.|13
TGTGCCAGCAACGGACAGGGGCTGGGTGGCTACACCTTC
CASNGQGLGGYTF
>TRBD1|TRBJ1-4|TRBV18|.|15
TGTGCCAGCTCGCCCCCGGGACAGAGTAATGAAAAACTGTTTTTT
CASSPPGQSNEKLFF
>TRBD1|TRBJ1-4|TRBV30|once|13
TGTGCCTGGGATTACAGGGGTGGGGAAAAACTGTTTTTT
CAWDYRGGEKLFF
>TRBD1|TRBJ1-2|TRBV10-3|.|15
TGTGCCGCCCGACAGGGCGGCAATCCTAACTATGGCTACACCTTC
CAARQGGNPNYGYTF
>.|TRBJ2-3|TRBV9|.|16
TGTGCCAGCAGCTCGCGGACTGGAGCTAGCACAGATACGCAGTATTTT
CASSSRTGASTDTQYF
>TRBD1|TRBJ1-2|TRBV5-1|.|16
TGCGCCAGCAGCCTAGTCCAATCGGGACAGACCTATGGCTACACCTTC
CASSLVQSGQTYGYTF
>.|TRBJ1-1|TRBV19|.|15
TGTGCCAGTAGTGGGGGGACCACGCTCAACACTGAAGCTTTCTTT
CASSGGTTLNTEAFF
>TRBD1|TRBJ1-2|TRBV28|.|15
TGTGCCAGCAGTTTCCCTAGGACAGGGGGAAATGGCTACACCTTC
CASSFPRTGGNGYTF
>TRBD1|TRBJ1-5|TRBV28|.|11
TGTGCCAGCAGTTCGACAGGGCTCCAGCATTTT
CASSSTGLQHF
>TRBD1|TRBJ2-7|TRBV6-5|.|14
TGTGCCAGCAGTAGAGGGACAGTTCGGAACGAGCAGTACTTC
CASSRGTVRNEQYF
>TRBD1|TRBJ2-1|TRBV7-6|.|16
TGTGCCAGCAGCCCTTCGGGGACAGGGGGGAACAATGAGCAGTTCTTC
CASSPSGTGGNNEQFF
>.|TRBJ1-1|TRBV5-1|.|14
TGCGCCAGCAGCTTCAGGAGGGCTGGGGCTGAAGCTTTCTTT
CASSFRRAGAEAFF
>.|TRBJ1-5|TRBV19|.|17
TGTGCCAGTGGGGGGGGACCTTCCGATGCGAGCAATCAGCCCCAGCATTTT
CASGGGPSDASNQPQHF